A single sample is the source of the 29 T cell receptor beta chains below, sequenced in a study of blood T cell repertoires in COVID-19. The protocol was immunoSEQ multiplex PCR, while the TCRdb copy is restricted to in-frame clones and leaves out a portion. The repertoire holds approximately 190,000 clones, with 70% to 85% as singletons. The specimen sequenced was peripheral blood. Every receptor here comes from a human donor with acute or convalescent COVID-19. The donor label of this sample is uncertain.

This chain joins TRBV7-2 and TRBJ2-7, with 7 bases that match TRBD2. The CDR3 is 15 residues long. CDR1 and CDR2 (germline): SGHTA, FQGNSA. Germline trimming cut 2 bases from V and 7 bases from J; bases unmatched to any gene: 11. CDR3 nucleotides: TGTGCCAGCAGCTTACCGTCTAGCGGATCCCTTGAGCAGTACTTC. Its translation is CASSLPSSGSLEQYF.

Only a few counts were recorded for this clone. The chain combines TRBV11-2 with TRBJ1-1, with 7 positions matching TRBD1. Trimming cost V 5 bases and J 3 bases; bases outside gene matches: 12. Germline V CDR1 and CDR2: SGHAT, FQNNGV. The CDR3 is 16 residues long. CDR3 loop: CASSRDRAGWDTEAFF. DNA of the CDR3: TGTGCCAGCAGCCGAGACAGGGCGGGGTGGGACACTGAAGCTTTCTTT.

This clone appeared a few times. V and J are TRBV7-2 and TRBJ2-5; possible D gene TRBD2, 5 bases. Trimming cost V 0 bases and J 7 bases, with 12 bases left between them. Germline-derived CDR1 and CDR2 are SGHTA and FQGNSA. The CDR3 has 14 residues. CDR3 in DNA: TGTGCCAGCAGCTTAGCCGGCGGAGGTGTGACCCAGTACTTC. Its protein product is CASSLAGGGVTQYF.

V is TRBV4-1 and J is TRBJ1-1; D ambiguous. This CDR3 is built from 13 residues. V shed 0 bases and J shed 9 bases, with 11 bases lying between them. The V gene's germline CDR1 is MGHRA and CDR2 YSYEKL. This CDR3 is CASSQDTEGQAFF. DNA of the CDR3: TGCGCCAGCAGCCAAGATACGGAGGGCCAAGCTTTCTTT.

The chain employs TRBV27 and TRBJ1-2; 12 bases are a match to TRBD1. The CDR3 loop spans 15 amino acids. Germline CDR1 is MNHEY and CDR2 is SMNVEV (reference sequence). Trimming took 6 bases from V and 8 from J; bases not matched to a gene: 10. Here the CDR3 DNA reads TGTGCCAGCAGCCGGCCCGGGACAGGGGGCGACGGCTACACCTTC. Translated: CASSRPGTGGDGYTF.

In nucleotides, the CDR3 is TGTGCCAGCAGCCGAACGACTAGCGGGATATCGTCCGGGGAGCTGTTTTTT. As protein: CASSRTTSGISSGELFF. V usage is TRBV6-6 and J usage is TRBJ2-2, with TRBD2 matching over 11 bases. This CDR3 has 17 amino acids. Per germline, CDR1 MNHNY and CDR2 SVGAGI (reference sequence). The junction had 12 bases not matched to a gene; V was cut back by 6 bases and J by 6 bases.

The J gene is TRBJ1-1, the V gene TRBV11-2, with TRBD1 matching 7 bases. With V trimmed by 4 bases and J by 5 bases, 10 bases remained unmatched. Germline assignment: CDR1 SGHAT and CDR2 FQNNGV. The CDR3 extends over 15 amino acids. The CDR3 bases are TGTGCCAGCAGCTCAACAGGGGCTCCAGGGACTGAAGCTTTCTTT. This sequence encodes CASSSTGAPGTEAFF. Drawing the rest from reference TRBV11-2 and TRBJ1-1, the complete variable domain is EAGVAQSPRYKIIEKRQSVAFWCNPISGHATLYWYQQILGQGPKLLIQFQNNGVVDDSQLPKDRFSAERLKGVDSTLKIQPAKLEDSAVYLCASSSTGAPGTEAFFGQGTRLTVV.

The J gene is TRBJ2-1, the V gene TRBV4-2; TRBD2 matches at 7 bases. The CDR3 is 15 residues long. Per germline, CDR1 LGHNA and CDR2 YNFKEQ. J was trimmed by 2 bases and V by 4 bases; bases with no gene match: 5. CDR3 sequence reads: CASSRILAPYNEQFF. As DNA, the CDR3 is TGTGCCAGCAGCCGGATACTAGCGCCCTACAATGAGCAGTTCTTC.

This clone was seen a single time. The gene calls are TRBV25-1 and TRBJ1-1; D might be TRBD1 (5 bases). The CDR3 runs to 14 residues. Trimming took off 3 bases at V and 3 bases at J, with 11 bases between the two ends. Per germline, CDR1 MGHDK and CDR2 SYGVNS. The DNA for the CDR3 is TGTGCCAGCAGTGACTGGGGGGAATACACTGAAGCTTTCTTT. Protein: CASSDWGEYTEAFF.

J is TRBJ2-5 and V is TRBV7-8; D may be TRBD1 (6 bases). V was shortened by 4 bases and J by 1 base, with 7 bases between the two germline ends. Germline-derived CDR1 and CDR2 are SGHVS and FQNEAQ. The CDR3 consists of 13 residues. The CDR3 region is CASSSGVQETQYF. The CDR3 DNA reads TGTGCCAGCAGCTCAGGGGTCCAAGAGACCCAGTACTTC.

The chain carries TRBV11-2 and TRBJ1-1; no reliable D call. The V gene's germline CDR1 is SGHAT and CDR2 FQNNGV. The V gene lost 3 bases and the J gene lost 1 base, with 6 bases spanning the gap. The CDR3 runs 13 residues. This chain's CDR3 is CASSFRSNTEAFF. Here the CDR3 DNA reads TGTGCCAGCAGCTTTCGGTCGAACACTGAAGCTTTCTTT.

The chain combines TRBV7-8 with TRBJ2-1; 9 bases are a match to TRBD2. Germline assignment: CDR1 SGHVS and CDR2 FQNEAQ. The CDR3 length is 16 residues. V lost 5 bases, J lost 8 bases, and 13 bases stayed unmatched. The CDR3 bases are TGTGCCAGCAGCCCCCGATTTAGCGGGGGAAGAGATGAGCAGTTCTTC. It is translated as CASSPRFSGGRDEQFF.

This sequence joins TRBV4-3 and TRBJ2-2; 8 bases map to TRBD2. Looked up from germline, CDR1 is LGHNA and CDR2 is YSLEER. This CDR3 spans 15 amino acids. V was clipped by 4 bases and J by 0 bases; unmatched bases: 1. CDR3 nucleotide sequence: TGCGCCAGCAGCCTAGCGGGATCGAACACCGGGGAGCTGTTTTTT. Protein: CASSLAGSNTGELFF.

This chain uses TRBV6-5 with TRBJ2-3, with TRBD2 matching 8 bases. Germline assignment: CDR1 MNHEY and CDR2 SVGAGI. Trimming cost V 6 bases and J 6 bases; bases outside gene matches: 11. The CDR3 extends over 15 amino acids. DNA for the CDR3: TGTGCCAGCAGCAACCCGCGACTAGCGCAGGATACGCAGTATTTT. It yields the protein CASSNPRLAQDTQYF.

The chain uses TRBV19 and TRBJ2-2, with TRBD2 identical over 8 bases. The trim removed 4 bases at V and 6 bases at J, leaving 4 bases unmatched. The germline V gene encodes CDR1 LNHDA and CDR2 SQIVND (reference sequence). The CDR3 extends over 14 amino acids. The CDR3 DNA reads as TGTGCCAGTAGTAGCGGGAGGTTTGCCGGGGAGCTGTTTTTT. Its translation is CASSSGRFAGELFF. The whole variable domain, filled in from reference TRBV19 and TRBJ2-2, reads DGGITQSPKYLFRKEGQNVTLSCEQNLNHDAMYWYRQDPGQGLRLIYYSQIVNDFQKGDIAEGYSVSREKKESFPLTVTSAQKNPTAFYLCASSSGRFAGELFFGEGSRLTVL.

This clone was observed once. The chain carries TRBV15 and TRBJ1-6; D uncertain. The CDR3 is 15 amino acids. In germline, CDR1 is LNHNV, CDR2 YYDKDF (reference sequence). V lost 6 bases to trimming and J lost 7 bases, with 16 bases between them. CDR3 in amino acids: CATSKTTRGNSPLHF. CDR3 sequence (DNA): TGTGCCACCAGTAAAACGACACGTGGAAATTCACCCCTCCACTTT.

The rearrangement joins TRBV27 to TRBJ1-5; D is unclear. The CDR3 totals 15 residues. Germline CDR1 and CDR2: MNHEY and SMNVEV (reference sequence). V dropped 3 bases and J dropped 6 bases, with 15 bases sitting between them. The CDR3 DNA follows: TGTGCCAGCAGTTTGTTGTTCCCCACGAGTCAGCCCCAGCATTTT. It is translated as CASSLLFPTSQPQHF.

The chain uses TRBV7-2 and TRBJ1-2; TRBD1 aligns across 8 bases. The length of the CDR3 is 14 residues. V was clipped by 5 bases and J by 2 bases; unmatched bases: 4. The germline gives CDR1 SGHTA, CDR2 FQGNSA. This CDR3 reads CASSPGQENYGYTF. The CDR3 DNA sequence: TGTGCCAGCAGCCCGGGACAGGAGAACTATGGCTACACCTTC. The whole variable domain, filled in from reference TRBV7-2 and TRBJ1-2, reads GAGVSQSPSNKVTEKGKDVELRCDPISGHTALYWYRQSLGQGLEFLIYFQGNSAPDKSGLPSDRFSAERTGGSVSTLTIQRTQQEDSAVYLCASSPGQENYGYTFGSGTRLTVV.

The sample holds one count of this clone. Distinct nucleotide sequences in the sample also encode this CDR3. The CDR3 protein is CASSLAGGYGYTF. The CDR3 DNA reads as TGTGCCAGCAGCTTGGCAGGGGGCTATGGCTACACCTTC. This chain links TRBV5-5 with TRBJ1-2, with 7 bases fitting TRBD1. There are 13 residues in the CDR3. The V gene's germline CDR1 is SGHKS and CDR2 YYEKEE (reference sequence). The junction had 0 bases not matched to a gene; V was cut back by 0 bases and J by 4 bases.

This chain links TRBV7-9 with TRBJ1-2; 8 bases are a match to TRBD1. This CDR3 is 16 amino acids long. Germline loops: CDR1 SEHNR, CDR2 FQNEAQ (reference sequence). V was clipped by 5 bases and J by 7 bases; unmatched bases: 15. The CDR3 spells CASSPPDRVSFGGYTF. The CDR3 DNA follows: TGTGCCAGCAGCCCACCGGACAGGGTTTCATTCGGTGGCTACACCTTC.

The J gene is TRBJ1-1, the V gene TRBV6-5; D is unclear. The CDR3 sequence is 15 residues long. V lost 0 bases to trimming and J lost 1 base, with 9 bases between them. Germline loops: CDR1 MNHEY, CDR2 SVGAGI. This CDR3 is CASSYSRQPNTEAFF. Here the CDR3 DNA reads TGTGCCAGCAGTTACTCGCGGCAGCCGAACACTGAAGCTTTCTTT.

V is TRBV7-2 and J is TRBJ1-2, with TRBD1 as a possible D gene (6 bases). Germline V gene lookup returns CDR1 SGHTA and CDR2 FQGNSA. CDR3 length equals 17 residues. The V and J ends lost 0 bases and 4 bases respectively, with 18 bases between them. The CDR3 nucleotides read TGTGCCAGCAGCTTAGCGCCCGAGGGGGGGCAGGGCTATGGCTACACCTTC. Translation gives CASSLAPEGGQGYGYTF.

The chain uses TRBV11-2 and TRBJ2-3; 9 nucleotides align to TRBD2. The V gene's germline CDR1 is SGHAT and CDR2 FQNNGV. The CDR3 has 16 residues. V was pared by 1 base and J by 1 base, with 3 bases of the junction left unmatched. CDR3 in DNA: TGTGCCAGCAGCTTAGCAGGCGGGAGGGGCACAGATACGCAGTATTTT. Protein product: CASSLAGGRGTDTQYF.

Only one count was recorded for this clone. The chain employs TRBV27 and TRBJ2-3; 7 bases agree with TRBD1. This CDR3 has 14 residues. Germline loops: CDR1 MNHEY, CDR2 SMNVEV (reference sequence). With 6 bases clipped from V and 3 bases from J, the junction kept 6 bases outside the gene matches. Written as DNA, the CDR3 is TGTGCCAGCAGAGGGACAGCCCCAACAGATACGCAGTATTTT. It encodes CASRGTAPTDTQYF.

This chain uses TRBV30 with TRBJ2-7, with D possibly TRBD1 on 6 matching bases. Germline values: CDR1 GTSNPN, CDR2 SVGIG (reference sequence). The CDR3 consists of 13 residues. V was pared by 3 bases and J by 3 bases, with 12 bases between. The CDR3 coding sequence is TGTGCCTGGAGCATCAGGGGTCACTACGAGCAGTACTTC. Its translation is CAWSIRGHYEQYF. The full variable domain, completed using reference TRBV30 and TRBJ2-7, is SQTIHQWPATLVQPVGSPLSLECTVEGTSNPNLYWYRQAAGRGLQLLFYSVGIGQISSEVPQNLSASRPQDRQFILSSKKLLLSDSGFYLCAWSIRGHYEQYFGPGTRLTVT.

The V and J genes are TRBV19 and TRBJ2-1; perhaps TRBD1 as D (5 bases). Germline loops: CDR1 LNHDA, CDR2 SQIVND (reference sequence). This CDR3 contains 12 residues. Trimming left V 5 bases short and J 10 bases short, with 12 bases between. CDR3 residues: CASSPRVNEQFF. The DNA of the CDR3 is TGTGCCAGTAGTCCCAGGGTTAACGAGCAGTTCTTC.

CDR3 sequence reads: CASSLRDRNNEQFF. As DNA, the CDR3 is TGCGCCAGCAGCCTCCGGGACAGAAACAATGAGCAGTTCTTC. The V call is TRBV5-1, the J call TRBJ2-1; 7 bases line up with TRBD1. This CDR3 has 14 residues. After removal of 4 bases from V and 5 bases from J, the junction contained 6 bases not matched to a gene. Germline CDR1 reads SGHRS; CDR2 reads YFSETQ.

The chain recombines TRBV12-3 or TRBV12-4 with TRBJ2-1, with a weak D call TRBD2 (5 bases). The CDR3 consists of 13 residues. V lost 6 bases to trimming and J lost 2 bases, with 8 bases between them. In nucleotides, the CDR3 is TGTGCCAGCAGGGACTTGGCCTACAATGAGCAGTTCTTC. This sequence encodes CASRDLAYNEQFF.

The CDR3 nucleotides read TGTGCCAGCAGTATCTTGGGAGGGAATGAGCAGTTCTTC. The encoded protein is CASSILGGNEQFF. V and J are TRBV3-1 (or the pseudogene TRBV3-2) and TRBJ2-1, with 7 bases that match TRBD2. The V and J ends lost 6 bases and 7 bases, in that order; junction bases with no gene match: 6. Germline CDR1 LGHDT, CDR2 YNNKEL (reference sequence). The CDR3 consists of 13 residues.